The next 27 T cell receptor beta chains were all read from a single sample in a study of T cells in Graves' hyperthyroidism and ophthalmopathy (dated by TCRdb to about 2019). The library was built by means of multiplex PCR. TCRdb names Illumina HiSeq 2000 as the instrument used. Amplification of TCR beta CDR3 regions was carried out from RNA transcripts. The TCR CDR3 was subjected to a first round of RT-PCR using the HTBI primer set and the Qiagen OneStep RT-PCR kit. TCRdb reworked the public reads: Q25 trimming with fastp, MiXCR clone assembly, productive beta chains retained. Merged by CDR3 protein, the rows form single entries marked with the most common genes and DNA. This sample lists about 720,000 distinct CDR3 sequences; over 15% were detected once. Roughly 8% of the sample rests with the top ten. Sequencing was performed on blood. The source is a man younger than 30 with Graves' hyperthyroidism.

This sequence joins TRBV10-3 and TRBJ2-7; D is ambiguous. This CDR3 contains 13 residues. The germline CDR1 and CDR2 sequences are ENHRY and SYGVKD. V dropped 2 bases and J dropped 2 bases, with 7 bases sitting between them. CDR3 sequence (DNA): TGTGCCATCAGTGAGGCAGACACCTACGAGCAGTACTTC. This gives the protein CAISEADTYEQYF.

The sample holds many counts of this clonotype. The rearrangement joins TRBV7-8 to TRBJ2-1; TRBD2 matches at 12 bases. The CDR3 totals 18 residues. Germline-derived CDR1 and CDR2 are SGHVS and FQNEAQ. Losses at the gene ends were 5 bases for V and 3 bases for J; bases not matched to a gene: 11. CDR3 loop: CASSDAASGRGGYNEQFF. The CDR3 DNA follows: TGTGCCAGCAGCGACGCCGCTAGCGGGAGGGGGGGCTACAATGAGCAGTTCTTC.

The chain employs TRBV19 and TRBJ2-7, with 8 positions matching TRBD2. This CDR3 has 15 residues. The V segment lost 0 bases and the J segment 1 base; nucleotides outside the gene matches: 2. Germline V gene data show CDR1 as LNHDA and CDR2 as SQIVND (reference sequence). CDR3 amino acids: CASSIEVAGSYEQYF. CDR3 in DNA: TGTGCCAGTAGTATAGAAGTAGCGGGGTCCTACGAGCAGTACTTC.

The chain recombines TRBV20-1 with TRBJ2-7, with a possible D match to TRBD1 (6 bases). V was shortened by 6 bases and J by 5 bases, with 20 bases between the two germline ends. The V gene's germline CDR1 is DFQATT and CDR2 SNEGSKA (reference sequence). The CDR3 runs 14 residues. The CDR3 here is CSAEGDKSPHEQYF. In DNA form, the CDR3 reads TGCAGTGCCGAGGGGGACAAAAGCCCGCACGAGCAGTACTTC.

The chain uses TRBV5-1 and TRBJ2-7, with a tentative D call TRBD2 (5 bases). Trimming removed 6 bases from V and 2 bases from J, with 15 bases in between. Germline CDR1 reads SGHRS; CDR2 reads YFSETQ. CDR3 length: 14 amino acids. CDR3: CASTFSGGPYEQYF. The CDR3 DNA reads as TGCGCCAGCACCTTTAGTGGCGGGCCCTACGAGCAGTACTTC.

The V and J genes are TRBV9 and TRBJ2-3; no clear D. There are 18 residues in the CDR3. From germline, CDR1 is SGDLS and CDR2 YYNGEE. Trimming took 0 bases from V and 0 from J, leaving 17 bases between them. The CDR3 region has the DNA TGTGCCAGCAGCGTAGCCGTAGCCCAGAAGGTCAGCACAGATACGCAGTATTTT. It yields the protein CASSVAVAQKVSTDTQYF.

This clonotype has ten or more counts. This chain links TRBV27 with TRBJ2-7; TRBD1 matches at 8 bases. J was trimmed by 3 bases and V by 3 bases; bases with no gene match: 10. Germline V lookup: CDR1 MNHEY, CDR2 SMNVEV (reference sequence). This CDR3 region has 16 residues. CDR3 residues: CASSLLGTGRNYEQYF. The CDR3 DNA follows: TGTGCCAGCAGTTTGCTGGGGACAGGTAGAAACTACGAGCAGTACTTC.

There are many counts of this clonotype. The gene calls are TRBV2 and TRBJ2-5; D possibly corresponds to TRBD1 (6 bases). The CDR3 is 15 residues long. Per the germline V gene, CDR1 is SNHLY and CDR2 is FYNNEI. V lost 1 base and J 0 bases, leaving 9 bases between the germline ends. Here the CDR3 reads CASSEVGTYQETQYF. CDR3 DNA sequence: TGTGCCAGCAGTGAAGTCGGGACATACCAAGAGACCCAGTACTTC.

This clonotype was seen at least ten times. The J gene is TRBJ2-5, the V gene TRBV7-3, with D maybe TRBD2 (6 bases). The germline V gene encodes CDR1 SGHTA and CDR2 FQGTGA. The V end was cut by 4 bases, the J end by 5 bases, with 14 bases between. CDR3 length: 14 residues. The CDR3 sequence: CASSYHGGRETQYF. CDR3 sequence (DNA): TGTGCCAGCAGCTACCATGGGGGGAGGGAGACCCAGTACTTC.

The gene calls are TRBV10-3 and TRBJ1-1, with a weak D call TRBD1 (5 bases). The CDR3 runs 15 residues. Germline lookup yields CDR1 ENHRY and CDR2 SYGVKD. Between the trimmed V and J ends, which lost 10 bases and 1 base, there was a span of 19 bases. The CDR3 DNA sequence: TGTGCCACCCGGGGGACCTTCGGGGAGAACACTGAAGCTTTCTTT. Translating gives CATRGTFGENTEAFF.

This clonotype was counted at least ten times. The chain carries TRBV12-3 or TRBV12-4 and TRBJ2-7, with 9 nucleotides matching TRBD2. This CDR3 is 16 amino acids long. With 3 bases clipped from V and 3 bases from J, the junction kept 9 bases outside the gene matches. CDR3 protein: CASSLGLSGGNYEQYF. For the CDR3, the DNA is TGTGCCAGCAGTTTGGGGCTCAGCGGGGGGAACTACGAGCAGTACTTC.

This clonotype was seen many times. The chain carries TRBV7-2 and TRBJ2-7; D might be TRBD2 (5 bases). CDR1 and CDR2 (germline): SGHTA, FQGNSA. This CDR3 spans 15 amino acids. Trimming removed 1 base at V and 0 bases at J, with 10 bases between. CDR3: CASSLEGGHSYEQYF. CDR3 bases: TGTGCCAGCAGCTTAGAGGGCGGGCACTCCTACGAGCAGTACTTC.

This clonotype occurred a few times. The CDR3 sequence is CSAGGLTANYGYTF. CDR3 coding DNA: TGCAGTGCTGGGGGCCTGACAGCTAACTATGGCTACACCTTC. The V gene is TRBV20-1, the J gene TRBJ1-2, with D maybe TRBD1 (6 bases). Germline loops: CDR1 DFQATT, CDR2 SNEGSKA (reference sequence). V lost 5 bases and J 0 bases, leaving 13 bases between the germline ends. The CDR3 has 14 residues.

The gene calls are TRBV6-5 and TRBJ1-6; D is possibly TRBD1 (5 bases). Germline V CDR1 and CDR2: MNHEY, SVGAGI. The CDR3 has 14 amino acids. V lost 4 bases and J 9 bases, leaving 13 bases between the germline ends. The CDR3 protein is CASSSQTGTSPLHF. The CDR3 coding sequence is TGTGCCAGCAGTTCCCAGACGGGGACTTCACCCCTCCACTTT.

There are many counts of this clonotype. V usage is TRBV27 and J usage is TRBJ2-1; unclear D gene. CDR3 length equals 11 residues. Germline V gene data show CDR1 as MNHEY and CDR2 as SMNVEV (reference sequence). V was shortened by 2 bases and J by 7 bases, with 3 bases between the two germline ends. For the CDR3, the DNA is TGTGCCAGCAGTTTACAGAATGAGCAGTTCTTC. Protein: CASSLQNEQFF.

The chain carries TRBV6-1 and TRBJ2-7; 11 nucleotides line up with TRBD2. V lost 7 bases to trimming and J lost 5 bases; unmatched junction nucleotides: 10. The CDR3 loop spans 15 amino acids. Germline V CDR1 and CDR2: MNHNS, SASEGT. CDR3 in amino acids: CASTVTSGSTHEQYF. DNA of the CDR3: TGTGCCAGCACTGTAACTAGCGGGAGTACCCACGAGCAGTACTTC.

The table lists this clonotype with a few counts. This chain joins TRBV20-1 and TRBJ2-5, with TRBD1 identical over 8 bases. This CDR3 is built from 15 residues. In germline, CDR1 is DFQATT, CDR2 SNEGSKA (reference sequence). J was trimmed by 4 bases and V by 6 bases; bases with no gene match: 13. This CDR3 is CSATGQGAALETQYF. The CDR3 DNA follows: TGCAGTGCCACCGGGCAGGGGGCAGCATTAGAGACCCAGTACTTC.

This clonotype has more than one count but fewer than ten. CDR3 sequence reads: CASSAGRQGPYEQYF. The CDR3 region has the DNA TGTGCCAGCAGTGCCGGGAGACAGGGACCCTACGAGCAGTACTTC. This chain connects TRBV2 to TRBJ2-7; TRBD1 might be the D (7 bases). The CDR3 length is 15 residues. The V gene lost 4 bases and the J gene lost 2 bases, with 15 bases spanning the gap. Germline loops: CDR1 SNHLY, CDR2 FYNNEI.

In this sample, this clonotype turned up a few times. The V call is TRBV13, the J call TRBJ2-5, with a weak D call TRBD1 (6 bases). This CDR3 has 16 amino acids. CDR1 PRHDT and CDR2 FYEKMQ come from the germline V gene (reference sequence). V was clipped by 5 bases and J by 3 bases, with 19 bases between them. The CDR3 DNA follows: TGTGCCAGCAGCGACTCAGGTTGGGGGCAGAAAGAGACCCAGTACTTC. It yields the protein CASSDSGWGQKETQYF.

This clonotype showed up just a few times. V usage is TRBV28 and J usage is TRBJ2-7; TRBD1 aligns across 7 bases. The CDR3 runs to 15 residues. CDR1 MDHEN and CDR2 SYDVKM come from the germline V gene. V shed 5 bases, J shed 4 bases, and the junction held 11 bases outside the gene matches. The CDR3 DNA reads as TGTGCCAGCAGTACTATCCCGGGGACAGTTTACGAGCAGTACTTC. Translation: CASSTIPGTVYEQYF.

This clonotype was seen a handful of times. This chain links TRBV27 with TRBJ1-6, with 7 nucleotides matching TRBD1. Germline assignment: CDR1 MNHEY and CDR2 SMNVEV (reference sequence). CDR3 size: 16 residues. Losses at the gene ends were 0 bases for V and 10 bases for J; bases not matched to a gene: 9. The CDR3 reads CASSLSGAPGGSPLHF. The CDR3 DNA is TGTGCCAGCAGTTTATCGGGGGCGCCAGGGGGGTCACCCCTCCACTTT.

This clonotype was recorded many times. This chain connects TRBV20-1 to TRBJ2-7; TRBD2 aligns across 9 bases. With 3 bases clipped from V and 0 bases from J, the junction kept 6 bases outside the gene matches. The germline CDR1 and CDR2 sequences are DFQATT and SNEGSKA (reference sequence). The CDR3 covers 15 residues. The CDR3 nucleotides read TGCAGTGCTAGTGCGGGGGGGGAGTTCTCCTACGAGCAGTACTTC. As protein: CSASAGGEFSYEQYF.

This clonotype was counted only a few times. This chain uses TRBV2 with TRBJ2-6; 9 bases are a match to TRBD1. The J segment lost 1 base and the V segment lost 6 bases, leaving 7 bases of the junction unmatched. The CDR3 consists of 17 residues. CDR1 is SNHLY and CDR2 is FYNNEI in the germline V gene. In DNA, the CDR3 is TGTGCCAGCAGAAGGACAGGGGTTAATTCTGGGGCCAACGTCCTGACTTTC. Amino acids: CASRRTGVNSGANVLTF.

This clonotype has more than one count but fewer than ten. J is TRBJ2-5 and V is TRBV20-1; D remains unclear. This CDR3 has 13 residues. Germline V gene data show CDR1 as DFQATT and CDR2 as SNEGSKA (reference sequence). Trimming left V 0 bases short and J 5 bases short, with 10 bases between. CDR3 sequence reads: CSARDSGLETQYF. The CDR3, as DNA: TGCAGTGCTAGAGATTCGGGCCTGGAGACCCAGTACTTC.

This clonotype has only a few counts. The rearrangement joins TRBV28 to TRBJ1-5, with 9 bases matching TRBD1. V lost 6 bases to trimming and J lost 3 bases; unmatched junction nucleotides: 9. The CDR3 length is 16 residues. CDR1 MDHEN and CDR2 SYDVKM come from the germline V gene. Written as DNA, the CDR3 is TGTGCCAGCAGAAACCGGGGACAGGGAATCAATCAGCCCCAGCATTTT. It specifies CASRNRGQGINQPQHF.

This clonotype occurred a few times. The CDR3 region has the DNA TGTGCCAGCAGTTCACTAGCGGGAACTAGCACAGATACGCAGTATTTT. It yields the protein CASSSLAGTSTDTQYF. J is TRBJ2-3 and V is TRBV28; 10 bases agree with TRBD2. The V and J ends lost 4 bases and 0 bases, in that order; junction bases with no gene match: 4. This CDR3 region has 16 residues. CDR1 and CDR2 from the germline V gene are MDHEN and SYDVKM.

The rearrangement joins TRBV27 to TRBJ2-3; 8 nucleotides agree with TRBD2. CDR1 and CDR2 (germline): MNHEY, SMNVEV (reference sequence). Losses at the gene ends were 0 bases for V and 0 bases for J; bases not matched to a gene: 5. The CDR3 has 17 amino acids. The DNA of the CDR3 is TGTGCCAGCAGTTTATCTCAGCGGGAGATGAGCACAGATACGCAGTATTTT. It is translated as CASSLSQREMSTDTQYF.